A selection of T cell receptor beta chains follows, all from one sample in a study of blood T cell repertoires in COVID-19. Assay used: immunoSEQ multiplex PCR; TCRdb lists only in-frame clones, some missing. Here the sample spans about 52,000 clones, about nine tenths being singletons. Material: peripheral blood. The receptors were gathered from a man in his 70s with acute or convalescent COVID-19. Each CDR3 is given with its conserved first and last residue. D genes are given only for firm matches. Some rows mark clone size as missing; the rest say once, few, many or name a class of expanded clone.

TRBJ2-1 | TRBD1 | TRBV5-1 | NA | CASSLGDREGYNEQFF | TGCGCCAGCAGCTTGGGGGACAGGGAGGGCTACAATGAGCAGTTCTTC
TRBJ1-1 | NA | TRBV6-5 | NA | CASKNQNTEAFF | TGTGCCAGCAAAAATCAGAACACTGAAGCTTTCTTT
TRBJ2-1 | NA | TRBV7-2 | NA | CASSPRIGDEQFF | TGTGCCAGCAGCCCCAGAATCGGGGATGAGCAGTTCTTC
TRBJ1-2 | NA | TRBV6-5 | NA | CASSRSGVSNYGYTF | TGTGCCAGCAGTCGCTCAGGGGTCTCTAACTATGGCTACACCTTC
TRBJ1-1 | TRBD1 | TRBV4-1 | NA | CASSQGTGGLTEAFF | TGCGCCAGCAGCCAAGGGACAGGGGGACTCACTGAAGCTTTCTTT
TRBJ2-2 | TRBD1 | TRBV6-5 | NA | CASSYGGTGEAGELFF | TGTGCCAGCAGTTACGGCGGGACAGGGGAGGCCGGGGAGCTGTTTTTT
TRBJ2-3 | TRBD2 | TRBV2 | NA | CASRRTSGGATDTQYF | TGTGCCAGCAGAAGGACTAGCGGGGGGGCAACTGATACGCAGTATTTT
TRBJ2-5 | NA | TRBV29-1 | NA | CSVSEGSGQETQYF | TGCAGCGTCTCGGAAGGTAGCGGCCAAGAGACCCAGTACTTC
TRBJ1-3 | TRBD1 | TRBV15 | few | CATSKRQGSGNTIYF | TGTGCCACCAGCAAAAGACAGGGATCTGGAAACACCATATATTTT
TRBJ1-6 | NA | TRBV28 | NA | CASSLQRGSYNSPLHF | TGTGCCAGCAGTTTACAAAGGGGCTCCTATAATTCACCCCTCCACTTT
TRBJ1-3 | TRBD1 | TRBV5-1 | once | CASSSGQSNSGNTIYF | TGCGCCAGCAGCTCGGGACAGTCCAACTCTGGAAACACCATATATTTT
TRBJ1-2 | NA | TRBV5-1 | NA | CASSLEGGRDGYTF | TGCGCCAGCAGCTTGGAAGGCGGGAGGGATGGCTACACCTTC
TRBJ2-1 | TRBD2 | TRBV9 | NA | CASNPGLAVDYNEQFF | TGTGCCAGCAACCCCGGACTAGCGGTAGACTACAATGAGCAGTTCTTC
TRBJ2-7 | TRBD1 | TRBV30 | NA | CAYRDSSYEQYF | TGTGCCTACCGGGACAGCTCCTACGAGCAGTACTTC
TRBJ2-7 | TRBD1 | TRBV9 | NA | CASSPRQGSTYEQYF | TGTGCCAGCAGCCCTCGACAGGGTTCTACCTACGAGCAGTACTTC
TRBJ1-2 | NA | TRBV24-1 | NA | CATSGRAAYGYTF | TGTGCCACCAGTGGCAGGGCGGCGTATGGCTACACCTTC
TRBJ2-1 | NA | TRBV5-1 | NA | CASSFTGISYNEQFF | TGCGCCAGCAGCTTTACAGGTATATCCTACAATGAGCAGTTCTTC
TRBJ1-5 | TRBD1 | TRBV9 | NA | CASSPWTGSNQPQHF | TGTGCCAGCAGCCCTTGGACAGGGAGCAATCAGCCCCAGCATTTT
TRBJ1-4 | TRBD1 | TRBV29-1 | NA | CSVATPGQVFQEEKLFF | TGCAGCGTTGCCACTCCGGGACAGGTTTTTCAAGAGGAAAAACTGTTTTTT
TRBJ2-1 | NA | TRBV5-5 | NA | CASSLGGNEQFF | TGTGCCAGCAGCCTAGGGGGCAATGAGCAGTTCTTC
TRBJ1-5 | NA | TRBV7-9 | NA | CASTNMATHSNQPQHF | TGTGCCAGCACTAACATGGCGACACATAGCAATCAGCCCCAGCATTTT
TRBJ2-1 | NA | TRBV7-9 | NA | CASSFGQSIYNEQFF | TGTGCCAGCAGCTTTGGACAGTCCATCTACAATGAGCAGTTCTTC
TRBJ2-2 | NA | TRBV28 | NA | CASVRHSNTGELFF | TGTGCCAGCGTCAGACACTCGAACACCGGGGAGCTGTTTTTT
TRBJ1-5 | NA | TRBV4-3 | NA | CASSQVAFWASNQPQHF | TGCGCCAGCAGCCAAGTCGCGTTTTGGGCGAGCAATCAGCCCCAGCATTTT
TRBJ2-3 | TRBD2 | TRBV6-4 | NA | CASRVLPGLAATDTQYF | TGTGCCAGCAGAGTCCTACCGGGACTAGCGGCCACAGATACGCAGTATTTT
TRBJ1-4 | TRBD1 | TRBV4-2 | NA | CASSQGGGQGATNEKLFF | TGTGCCAGCAGCCAAGGGGGGGGACAGGGCGCAACTAATGAAAAACTGTTTTTT
TRBJ1-1 | NA | TRBV29-1 | NA | CSVEARQGNTEAFF | TGCAGCGTTGAAGCCCGGCAGGGGAACACTGAAGCTTTCTTT
TRBJ1-1 | NA | TRBV16 | NA | CASSPIRKGEWNTEAFF | TGTGCCAGCAGCCCCATTCGAAAGGGGGAATGGAACACTGAAGCTTTCTTT
TRBJ2-1 | TRBD2 | TRBV4-2 | NA | CASSQDRGTSGYNEQFF | TGTGCCAGCAGCCAAGATCGGGGGACTAGCGGGTACAATGAGCAGTTCTTC
TRBJ2-3 | TRBD2 | TRBV19 | NA | CASSRETSIVGDTQYF | TGTGCCAGTAGTAGGGAGACTAGCATAGTGGGAGATACGCAGTATTTT
TRBJ2-3 | NA | TRBV5-6 | NA | CASSSVDTQYF | TGTGCCAGCAGCTCGGTGGATACGCAGTATTTT
TRBJ1-2 | NA | TRBV4-1 | NA | CASSQGGGARTNYGYTF | TGCGCCAGCAGCCAAGGGGGTGGGGCCCGAACTAACTATGGCTACACCTTC
TRBJ1-1 | NA | TRBV5-6 | NA | CASSIGRSTEAFF | TGTGCCAGCAGCATAGGGAGATCCACTGAAGCTTTCTTT
TRBJ2-5 | NA | TRBV2 | NA | CASSGEMGETQYF | TGTGCCAGCAGTGGGGAGATGGGAGAGACCCAGTACTTC
TRBJ1-4 | NA | TRBV4-1 | NA | CASSQGPTDSATNEKLFF | TGCGCCAGCAGCCAAGGTCCCACAGACAGCGCAACTAATGAAAAACTGTTTTTT
TRBJ1-5 | TRBD1 | TRBV28 | NA | CASSVTGWYDQPQHF | TGTGCCAGCAGTGTGACAGGGTGGTACGATCAGCCCCAGCATTTT
TRBJ1-5 | TRBD1 | TRBV30 | NA | CAWNSGQNQPQHF | TGTGCCTGGAATTCGGGACAGAATCAGCCCCAGCATTTT
TRBJ1-3 | NA | TRBV30 | NA | CAWSVTAGNTIYF | TGTGCCTGGAGTGTAACAGCTGGAAACACCATATATTTT
TRBJ1-4 | NA | TRBV14 | NA | CASSQDWRMEKLFF | TGTGCCAGCAGCCAAGATTGGAGGATGGAAAAACTGTTTTTT
TRBJ1-1 | TRBD1 | TRBV7-9 | NA | CASSLARQGGNTEAFF | TGTGCCAGCAGCTTAGCCCGACAGGGGGGGAACACTGAAGCTTTCTTT
TRBJ1-2 | TRBD1 | TRBV9 | NA | CASSLQGNYGYTF | TGTGCCAGCAGCTTACAGGGGAACTATGGCTACACCTTC
TRBJ2-5 | NA | TRBV9 | NA | CASSVARWGLQQETQYF | TGTGCCAGCAGCGTAGCTAGGTGGGGGCTCCAACAAGAGACCCAGTACTTC
TRBJ2-7 | TRBD1 | TRBV30 | NA | CAWSHRTGGYEQYF | TGTGCCTGGAGTCATCGGACAGGGGGATACGAGCAGTACTTC
TRBJ2-5 | TRBD2 | TRBV4-1 | NA | CASSQPPGGTIGGETQYF | TGCGCCAGCAGCCAACCCCCGGGAGGAACCATTGGGGGGGAGACCCAGTACTTC
TRBJ2-3 | TRBD2 | TRBV7-2 | NA | CASSPTSGGVMTDTQYF | TGTGCCAGCAGCCCAACTAGCGGGGGGGTCATGACCGATACGCAGTATTTT
TRBJ2-6 | NA | TRBV5-6 | NA | CASSLAQYSGANVLTF | TGTGCCAGCAGCTTGGCCCAGTACTCTGGGGCCAACGTCCTGACTTTC
TRBJ2-7 | TRBD1 | TRBV6-5 | NA | CASSYTGTGINEQYF | TGTGCCAGCAGTTACACGGGGACAGGGATCAACGAGCAGTACTTC
TRBJ2-3 | TRBD2 | TRBV5-4 | NA | CASSPPLAGITDTQYF | TGTGCCAGCAGCCCACCCCTAGCGGGGATCACAGATACGCAGTATTTT
TRBJ1-5 | NA | TRBV9 | NA | CASSVGPDNQPQHF | TGTGCCAGCAGCGTGGGGCCAGACAATCAGCCCCAGCATTTT
TRBJ1-3 | TRBD1 | TRBV7-9 | NA | CASSLGWDSGNTIYF | TGTGCCAGCAGCCTGGGATGGGACAGCGGAAACACCATATATTTT
TRBJ2-2 | NA | TRBV14 | NA | CASSQEGARGATGELFF | TGTGCCAGCAGCCAAGAGGGTGCAAGAGGCGCGACCGGGGAGCTGTTTTTT
TRBJ2-3 | NA | TRBV19 | NA | CASSMTLLAGDTQYF | TGTGCCAGTAGTATGACCCTTTTAGCTGGGGATACGCAGTATTTT
TRBJ1-1 | NA | TRBV15 | NA | CATSRDVPDMNTEAFF | TGTGCCACCAGCAGAGATGTTCCCGACATGAACACTGAAGCTTTCTTT
TRBJ1-1 | NA | TRBV2 | NA | CASSPEGGPTEAFF | TGTGCCAGCAGTCCTGAGGGGGGGCCTACTGAAGCTTTCTTT
TRBJ2-3 | NA | TRBV11-2 | NA | CASSFRGGSTDTQYF | TGTGCCAGCAGCTTTCGCGGGGGCAGCACAGATACGCAGTATTTT
TRBJ2-3 | TRBD2 | TRBV11-2 | NA | CASSETGLAGTDTQYF | TGTGCCAGCAGCGAGACGGGACTAGCGGGCACAGATACGCAGTATTTT
TRBJ1-5 | TRBD1 | TRBV7-9 | NA | CASSAQGAGSNQPQHF | TGTGCCAGCAGCGCCCAGGGGGCAGGAAGCAATCAGCCCCAGCATTTT
TRBJ2-5 | NA | TRBV6-1 | NA | CASSEGTAQETQYF | TGTGCCAGCAGTGAAGGGACAGCTCAAGAGACCCAGTACTTC
TRBJ1-1 | NA | TRBV5-4 | NA | CASSFKGGGTEAFF | TGTGCCAGCAGCTTTAAAGGGGGAGGGACTGAAGCTTTCTTT
TRBJ2-1 | NA | TRBV19 | NA | CASKWGHRHEQFF | TGTGCCAGTAAATGGGGGCACAGGCATGAGCAGTTCTTC